Detailed here is one T cell receptor beta chain. Survey-level immunoSEQ v3.0 assays were run. Sequencing used immunoSEQ multiplex PCR; TCRdb keeps in-frame clones, though not all of them. The data contain about 18,000 clones, around 80% of them singletons. This sample stems from a study of long-term antiretroviral therapy in people with HIV. CDR1 and CDR2 from the germline V gene are MNHNS and SASEGT. Trimming pared 4 bases from V and 0 bases from J, leaving 7 bases between. The CDR3 covers 14 residues. The specimen comprised unsorted PBMCs, sampled 0.5 years before starting antiretroviral therapy. The rearrangement joins TRBV6-1 to TRBJ2-4; D remains unclear. The sequence was collected from a woman aged 45-60 years with HIV. In nucleotides, the CDR3 is TGTGCCAGCAGTGCGGAGCGAGCCAAAAACATTCAGTACTTC. This encodes CASSAERAKNIQYF.